This TCR beta chain derives from a study of Graves' ophthalmopathy and Graves' hyperthyroidism. CDR3 size: 16 residues. V gave up 7 bases and J gave up 4 bases; unmatched junction bases: 14. The germline CDR1 and CDR2 sequences are MNHNS and SASEGT. Note on this clonotype: The antigen remains undetermined.

As the template, RNA transcripts were used to amplify TCR beta CDR3 regions. First-round RT-PCR employed HTBI primers, with a second-round multiplex PCR after it. From the multiplex PCR reads, TCRdb called clonotypes with MiXCR, one entry per CDR3 protein. The sample holds fewer than 600,000 distinct CDR3 sequences, about 15% seen once. The study enrolled ophthalmopathy donors with moderate-to-severe activity, CAS ≥3, NOSPECS ≥4 and duration under 3 months. Other autoimmune diseases, uncontrolled infections, pregnancy and lactation each led to patient exclusion. The PBMCs had their origin in 10 ml of fresh peripheral blood. Study outcomes and limitations: Classification of ophthalmopathy versus stable hyperthyroidism by a 13-signature model yielded around 90% sensitivity and roughly 81% specificity.

The V and J genes are TRBV6-1 and TRBJ2-5; 8 positions match TRBD1. The clonotype comes from a woman aged 25 to 39 with Graves' ophthalmopathy. Sequencing input: blood. The CDR3 sequence: CASTPGVAGGAETQYF. Here the CDR3 DNA reads TGTGCCAGCACCCCGGGAGTTGCAGGGGGCGCAGAGACCCAGTACTTC.